Sequencing of this T cell receptor (beta chain) was carried out in a study of regulatory T cells in long-lasting Graves disease. Assembly of TCR beta libraries relied on iRepertoire HTBI primers together with Arm-PCR of CDR3 regions. Each CDR3 protein is one row after TCRdb ran MiXCR on the multiplex PCR reads. The repertoire holds hundreds of thousands of distinct CDR3 sequences, around 16% seen once, with roughly 25% in the top ten. This clonotype has a count of ten or more. Time point given: newly diagnosed GD, antithyroid drugs for less than 3 months. TCR sequences were obtained from RNA taken from PBMCs. V was pared by 1 base and J by 4 bases, with 10 bases between. The CDR3 spans 14 residues. The same specimen was also included in a second study, on T cells in Graves' hyperthyroidism and ophthalmopathy. From that report: Graves' hyperthyroidism was deemed stable absent ophthalmopathy progression within 18 months. Initially, a first-round RT-PCR of the TCR CDR3 employed the HTBI primer set.

This sequence joins TRBV12-3 or TRBV12-4 and TRBJ1-1; D remains unclear. This specimen consisted of peripheral blood mononuclear cells (PBMCs), obtained at new diagnosis, from a patient treated with antithyroid drugs. This sequence was found in a woman aged 35-65 years with Graves disease. DNA of the CDR3: TGTGCCAGCAGTTTAGGCAGCGTTGTCACTGAAGCTTTCTTT. This sequence encodes CASSLGSVVTEAFF.